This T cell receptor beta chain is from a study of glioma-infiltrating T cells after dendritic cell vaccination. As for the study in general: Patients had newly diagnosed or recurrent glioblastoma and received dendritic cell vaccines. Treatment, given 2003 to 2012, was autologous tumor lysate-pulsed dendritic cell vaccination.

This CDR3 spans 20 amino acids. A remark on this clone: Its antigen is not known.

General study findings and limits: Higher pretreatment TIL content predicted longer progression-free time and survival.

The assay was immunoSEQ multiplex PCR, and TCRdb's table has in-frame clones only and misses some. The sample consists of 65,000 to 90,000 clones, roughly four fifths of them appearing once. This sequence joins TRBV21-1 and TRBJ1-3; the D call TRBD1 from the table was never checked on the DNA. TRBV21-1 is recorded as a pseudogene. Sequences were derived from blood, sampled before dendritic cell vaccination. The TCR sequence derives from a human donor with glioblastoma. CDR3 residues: CASSQPGGQGQPRPGNTIYF. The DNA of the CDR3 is TGTGCCAGCAGCCAACCTGGGGGACAGGGACAGCCTCGACCTGGAAACACCATATATTTT.